This TCR beta chain was captured by sequencing in a study of PD-1 blockade in mismatch repair-deficient tumors. Study in general: Enrolled about 2012-2017, patients had progressing, pretreated mismatch repair-deficient cancers of about a dozen types.

In the case of this clone: As yet, its antigen is unknown.

General study results and limits: Tumor-resident clones, often absent from pretreatment blood, expanded after pembrolizumab and then contracted.

Here immunoSEQ multiplex PCR was the method, and the copy in TCRdb shows in-frame clones only, minus some. The table records around 40,000 clones, over 70% of them present only once. Trimming removed 3 bases from V and 0 bases from J, with 14 bases in between. Germline CDR1 KGHSH, CDR2 LQKENI. The CDR3 extends over 16 amino acids. The TCR-sequenced patients were a few responders to pembrolizumab. Source: PBMCs, taken 38 weeks after starting pembrolizumab. The chain links TRBV18 to TRBJ1-2; perhaps TRBD1 as D (5 bases). The receptor's source is an adult with mismatch repair-deficient cancer. The CDR3 region has the DNA TGTGCCAGCTCACCGGTAACAGGAGCTACTAACTATGGCTACACCTTC. Residues: CASSPVTGATNYGYTF.